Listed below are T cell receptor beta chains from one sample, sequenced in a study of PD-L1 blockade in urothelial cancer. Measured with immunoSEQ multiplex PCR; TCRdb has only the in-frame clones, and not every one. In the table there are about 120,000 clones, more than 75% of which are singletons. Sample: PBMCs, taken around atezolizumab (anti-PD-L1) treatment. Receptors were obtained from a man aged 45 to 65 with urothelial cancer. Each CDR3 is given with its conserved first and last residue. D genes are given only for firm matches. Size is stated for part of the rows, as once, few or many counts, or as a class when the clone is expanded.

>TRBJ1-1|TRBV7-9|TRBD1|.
TGTGCCAGCAGCTCGACAGGGACTGAAGCTTTCTTT
CASSSTGTEAFF
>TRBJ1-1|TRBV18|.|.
TGTGCCAGCTCAGCGGACATCGGGGGGACTGAAGCTTTCTTT
CASSADIGGTEAFF
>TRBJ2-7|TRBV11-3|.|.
TGTGCCAGCAGCGATAGGAAATACGGAGGATTAGACGAGCAGTACTTC
CASSDRKYGGLDEQYF
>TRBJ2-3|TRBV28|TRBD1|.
TGTGCCAGCAGAACAGGGGGACTCGCAGATACGCAGTATTTT
CASRTGGLADTQYF
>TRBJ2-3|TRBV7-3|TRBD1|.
TGTGCCAGCAGTCGGACAGGGGGATCAGATACGCAGTATTTT
CASSRTGGSDTQYF
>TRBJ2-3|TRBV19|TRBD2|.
TGTGCCAGTAGTATGCGGACTAGCGGCCTAAATCGGGGGGCAGATACGCAGTATTTT
CASSMRTSGLNRGADTQYF
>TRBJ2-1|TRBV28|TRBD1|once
TGTGCCAGCGGCAGGGGGAGTTTTTACAATGAGCAGTTCTTC
CASGRGSFYNEQFF
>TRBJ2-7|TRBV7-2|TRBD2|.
TGTGCCAGCAGCCGATATGGGGGGGGAGCCTACGAGCAGTACTTC
CASSRYGGGAYEQYF
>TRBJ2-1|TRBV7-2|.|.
TGTGCCAGCAGCTTAGTCCGCAACTACGGGGAGCAGTTCTTC
CASSLVRNYGEQFF
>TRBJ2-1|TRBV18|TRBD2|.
TGTGCCAGCTCTCCGAGCTTGGGACTAGCTGTGCATGAGCAGTTCTTC
CASSPSLGLAVHEQFF
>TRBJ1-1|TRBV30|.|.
TGTGCCTGGAGGAAAACGGGGACACCGAACACTGAAGCTTTCTTT
CAWRKTGTPNTEAFF
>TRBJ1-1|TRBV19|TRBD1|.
TGTGCCAGTAGTCGTCGGGACAGGCGGAACACTGAAGCTTTCTTT
CASSRRDRRNTEAFF
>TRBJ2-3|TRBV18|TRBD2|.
TGTGCCAGCTCCCTTCCGGGACTAGCGGGAGGCACTGATGTGCAGTATTTT
CASSLPGLAGGTDVQYF
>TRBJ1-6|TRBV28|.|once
TGTGCCAGCACTCCTCACGCGAGCTCCTATAATTCACCCCTCCACTTT
CASTPHASSYNSPLHF
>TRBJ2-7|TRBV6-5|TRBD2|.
TGTGCCAGCAGTTACCGGGAGGGGGGCGAGCAGTACTTC
CASSYREGGEQYF
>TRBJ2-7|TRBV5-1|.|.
TGCGCCAGCAGCTTGGATGCGGGTAGTCCAGTCTACGAGCAGTACTTC
CASSLDAGSPVYEQYF
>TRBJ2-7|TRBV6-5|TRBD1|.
TGTGCCAGCAGTTGGACAGGGTACGAGCAGTACTTC
CASSWTGYEQYF
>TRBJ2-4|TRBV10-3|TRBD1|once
TGTGCCATCAGTTTCGGACAGGTGTCCAAAAACATTCAGTACTTC
CAISFGQVSKNIQYF
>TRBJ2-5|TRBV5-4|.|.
TGTGCCAGCAGCCTCTTTCAGGAGACCCAGTACTTC
CASSLFQETQYF
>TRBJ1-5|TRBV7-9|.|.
TGTGCCAGCAGCCCGGGATTCACAGGCAATCAGCCCCAGCATTTT
CASSPGFTGNQPQHF
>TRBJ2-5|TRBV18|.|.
TGTGCCAGCTCACCCGGGATGCAGAATTACCAGTACTTC
CASSPGMQNYQYF
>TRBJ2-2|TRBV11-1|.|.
TGTGCCAGCAGCCGACGTGGGGGCATATCGAACACCGGGGAGCTGTTTTTT
CASSRRGGISNTGELFF
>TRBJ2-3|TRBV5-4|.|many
TGTGCCAGCAGCTTCCAGGGGCCAGATACGCAGTATTTT
CASSFQGPDTQYF
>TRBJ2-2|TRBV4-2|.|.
TGTGCCAGCAGTAAAATGGGAGGCACGAACACCGGGGAGCTGTTTTTT
CASSKMGGTNTGELFF
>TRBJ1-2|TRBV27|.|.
TGTGCCAGCAGTTTTGCACAGGGTATTCGCTACACCTTC
CASSFAQGIRYTF
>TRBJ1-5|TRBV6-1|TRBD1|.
TGTGCCAGCAGAACAAGCTTACAGGGGCTGCCCCAGCATTTT
CASRTSLQGLPQHF
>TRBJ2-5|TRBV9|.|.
TGTGCCAGCAGCGTAGCCGGACTATCAGAGACCCAGTACTTC
CASSVAGLSETQYF
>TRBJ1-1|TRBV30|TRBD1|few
TGTGCCTGGAACAGGGGCGTGGAATCCACTGAAGCTTTCTTT
CAWNRGVESTEAFF
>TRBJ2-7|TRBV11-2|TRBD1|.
TGTGCCAGCAGTAGACAGGGGGGATCCTACGAGCAGTACTTC
CASSRQGGSYEQYF
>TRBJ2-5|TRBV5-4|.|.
TGTGCCAGCAGCCGCCAAGAGACCCAGTACTTC
CASSRQETQYF
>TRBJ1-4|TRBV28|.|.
TGTGCCAGCAGCTTCGGAGGCCCAGGCATCGAAAAACTGTTTTTT
CASSFGGPGIEKLFF
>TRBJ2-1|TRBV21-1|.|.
TGTGCCAGCAGCAACAACAGGGGACCAGGATACCCAAAGGGGTACAATGAGCAGTTCTTC
CASSNNRGPGYPKGYNEQFF
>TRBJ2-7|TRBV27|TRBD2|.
TGTGCCAGCAGTTTAGGCGGGAGGCCCTACGAGCAGTACTTC
CASSLGGRPYEQYF
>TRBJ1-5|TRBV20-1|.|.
TGCAGTGCTGCCCCTGGACAAGCCCAGCATTTT
CSAAPGQAQHF
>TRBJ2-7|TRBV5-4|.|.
TGTGCCAGCAGCTTGGGGGCGCGGGTTCTCAACGAGCAGTACTTC
CASSLGARVLNEQYF
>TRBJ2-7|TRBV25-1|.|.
TGTGCCAGCAGTGATCTAGGAGGGGGCAGGAGCTCCTACGAGCAGTACTTC
CASSDLGGGRSSYEQYF
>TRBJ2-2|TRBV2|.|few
TGTGCCAGCAGCCTAAACACAGGGTTCGCCGGGGAGCTGTTTTTT
CASSLNTGFAGELFF
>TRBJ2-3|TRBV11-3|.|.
TGTGCCAGCAGCTCTCGGTCTCGGGATGCGCAGTATTTT
CASSSRSRDAQYF
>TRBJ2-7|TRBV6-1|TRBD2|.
TGTGCCAGCAGGGCTTTGACTAGCGGTGTGGAGCAGTACTTC
CASRALTSGVEQYF
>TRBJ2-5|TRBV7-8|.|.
TGTGCCAGCAGCTTAGGGTTCCAGCGGCGACAAGAGACCCAGTACTTC
CASSLGFQRRQETQYF
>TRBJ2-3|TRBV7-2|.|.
TGTGCCAGCAGCTCGACATACACAGATACGCAGTATTTT
CASSSTYTDTQYF
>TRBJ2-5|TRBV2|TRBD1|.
TGTGCCAGCGGCAGGGGGCAAGAGACCCAGTACTTC
CASGRGQETQYF
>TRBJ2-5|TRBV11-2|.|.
TGTGCCAGCAGCTTAGATTTGAACAGCAGACAAGAGACCCAGTACTTC
CASSLDLNSRQETQYF
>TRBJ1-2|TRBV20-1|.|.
TGCAGTGTTCTTCTTAACTATGGCTACACCTTC
CSVLLNYGYTF
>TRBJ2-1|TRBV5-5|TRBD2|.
TGTGCCAGCAGCTTGGCCACGGCGCAGCGGGATAACAATGAGCAGTTCTTC
CASSLATAQRDNNEQFF